Listed here are 3 T cell receptor beta chains from one sample, sequenced in a study of T cell repertoires in cytomegalovirus infection (dated by TCRdb to the late 2010s). Which antigens these TCRs recognize remains unknown. The instrument given in TCRdb is Illumina HiSeq 1500. The public reads were quality trimmed at Q25 with fastp and then assembled into clones with MiXCR by TCRdb, keeping productive beta chains. Every CDR3 protein is listed once, alongside the most common genes and DNA of its rows. This sample comprises more than 85,000 distinct CDR3 sequences, about 28% of them detected only once. Clones ranked in the top ten supply about 81% of the sample. This specimen's treatment or condition label, interpreted: in vitro stimulation with specific CMV peptide epitopes to enrich CMV-specific T cells. This sample comprised CD8+ T cells from cultured PBMCs, obtained from culture after CMV antigen stimulation. Receptors originate from a human donor in good health (CMV status not recorded). Some clones in this sample may be carry-over from other donors' samples.

This rearrangement joins TRBV10-3 to TRBJ1-1; TRBD1 matches 8 bases. This CDR3 is built from 14 residues. Trimming removed 4 bases from V and 3 bases from J; junction bases left unmatched: 4. Germline assignment: CDR1 ENHRY and CDR2 SYGVKD. The DNA of the CDR3 is TGTGCCATCAGTGTGGGGGACAGGTACACTGAAGCTTTCTTT. Residues: CAISVGDRYTEAFF.

This clonotype showed up many times. The V and J genes are TRBV7-2 and TRBJ1-1, with D perhaps TRBD1 (5 bases). Trimming took off 1 base at V and 1 base at J, with 10 bases between the two ends. Germline CDR1 reads SGHTA; CDR2 reads FQGNSA. The CDR3 has 15 residues. The CDR3 bases are TGTGCCAGCAGCTTAGATTGGGGCGGGAACACTGAAGCTTTCTTT. The encoded protein is CASSLDWGGNTEAFF.

The rearrangement links TRBV12-3 or TRBV12-4 to TRBJ2-1; D is perhaps TRBD2 (5 bases). The V gene lost 5 bases and the J gene lost 7 bases, with 18 bases spanning the gap. The CDR3 has 15 amino acids. As DNA, the CDR3 is TGTGCCAGCAGTCCCCCCGGGGTAGCGACGAATGAGCAGTTCTTC. Its protein product is CASSPPGVATNEQFF.